What follows describes a single T cell receptor beta chain. Its antigen is as yet unknown. The data stem from a study of cytomegalovirus exposure and HLA in healthy donors. Regarding the study as a whole: There were around 160 TCR beta chains listed as cytomegalovirus-associated.

The primer mix had 60 Vbeta and 13 Jbeta primers. This table comes from immunoSEQ multiplex PCR, and its TCRdb copy is limited to in-frame clones, with some not included. The sample contains about 160,000 clones, around 84% of which appear only once. CDR1 SGHNT and CDR2 YYREEE come from the germline V gene (reference sequence). The CDR3 contains 16 residues. The ends lost 4 bases at V and 4 bases at J; junction bases unmatched: 5. This rearrangement joins TRBV5-4 to TRBJ2-3; 14 positions match TRBD2. The sequence derives from a male donor in good health and CMV-seropositive. The source material was PBMCs. CDR3 sequence: CASSRWTSGRSDTQYF. Here the CDR3 DNA reads TGTGCCAGCAGCCGATGGACTAGCGGGAGGTCAGATACGCAGTATTTT.